This T cell receptor beta chain was identified during a study of beta chain features in type 1 diabetes. As for the study in general: Cells sorted and examined across all samples totaled approximately 100,000,000.

Regarding the study as a whole: Among patients with Type 1 diabetes, TCRB CDR3s were moderately but significantly shorter in every one of the four CD4+ subsets.

The CDR3 has 14 residues. The trim removed 7 bases at V and 6 bases at J, leaving 10 bases unmatched. Germline CDR1 is SQVTM and CDR2 is ANQGSEA. This clone was recorded many times. Its antigen is as yet unknown. Isolated RNA was reverse transcribed in full, so expressed TCRB transcripts were sequenced. TCRdb keeps only in-frame clones here, not all; method: immunoSEQ multiplex PCR. In the table there are fewer than 350,000 clones, approximately 16% of which are singletons. V is TRBV29-1 and J is TRBJ2-1; TRBD1 aligns across 9 bases. The sequence came from a man between 18 and 29 years old with type 1 diabetes. Sequencing used naive CD4+ T cells from blood. As DNA, the CDR3 is TGCAGCGCCCGTCCGGGACAGGGAGGCAATGAGCAGTTCTTC. This sequence encodes CSARPGQGGNEQFF.